The 26 T cell receptor beta chains below all came from one sample that was sequenced in a study of OX40 agonist ivuxolimab in advanced cancers. Sequencing was performed with immunoSEQ multiplex PCR; in TCRdb, only in-frame clones are kept and a portion is missing. There are roughly 53,000 clones in the sample; over 70% occur only once, and about an eighth lies in the top ten. Here the sequenced sample was CD4+ or CD8+ T cells sorted from blood, taken in a trial of the OX40 agonist ivuxolimab. The origin of the receptors is an adult with an advanced solid tumor such as melanoma, head and neck, liver or kidney cancer.

The chain couples TRBV15 to TRBJ2-5, with D maybe TRBD2 (6 bases). Deletions cut 0 bases from V and 4 bases from J, with 15 bases between. The V gene's germline CDR1 is LNHNV and CDR2 YYDKDF (reference sequence). This CDR3 is 16 amino acids long. The DNA for the CDR3 is TGTGCCACCAGCAGAGACGGGTGGGGGGTTGGAGAGACCCAGTACTTC. It is translated as CATSRDGWGVGETQYF. Variable domain in full (rest from reference TRBV15 and TRBJ2-5): DAMVIQNPRYQVTQFGKPVTLSCSQTLNHNVMYWYQQKSSQAPKLLFHYYDKDFNNEADTPDNFQSRRPNTSFCFLDIRSPGLGDTAMYLCATSRDGWGVGETQYFGPGTRLLVL.

V is TRBV6-5 and J is TRBJ1-2; a weak D match, TRBD1 (5 bases). This CDR3 contains 12 residues. V shed 6 bases and J shed 7 bases, with 12 bases lying between them. CDR1 is MNHEY, CDR2 SVGAGI, per germline. The CDR3 nucleotides read TGTGCCAGCAGACAAGGGGAGCGTGGCTACACCTTC. Residues: CASRQGERGYTF.

This chain connects TRBV2 to TRBJ2-2, with D perhaps TRBD1 (7 bases). V dropped 3 bases and J dropped 2 bases, with 10 bases sitting between them. Germline lookup yields CDR1 SNHLY and CDR2 FYNNEI. The CDR3 length is 15 residues. The CDR3 loop is CASSDQGGNTGELFF. The CDR3 bases are TGTGCCAGCAGTGACCAGGGGGGAAACACCGGGGAGCTGTTTTTT.

The chain is built from TRBV6-4 and TRBJ1-1, with TRBD1 matching 10 bases. Trimming at V came to 2 bases and at J to 11 bases, leaving 8 bases not matched to a gene. CDR3 size: 14 residues. Germline CDR1 and CDR2: MRHNA and SNTAGT. CDR3 nucleotide sequence: TGTGCCAGCAGTGACACGGACAGGGGGACTCGCGCTTTCTTT. Translated: CASSDTDRGTRAFF.

This clone was counted once. The chain has TRBV4-3 and TRBJ2-2; no clear D gene. V lost 1 base and J 6 bases, leaving 9 bases between the germline ends. This CDR3 comprises 14 residues. The germline V gene encodes CDR1 LGHNA and CDR2 YSLEER. CDR3 in DNA: TGCGCCAGCAGCCAAGGTGTGGAGCCCGGGGAGCTGTTTTTT. Translating it yields CASSQGVEPGELFF.

The CDR3 sequence: CASRNTPNTGELFF. CDR3 coding DNA: TGTGCCAGCAGGAACACACCGAACACCGGGGAGCTGTTTTTT. This chain uses TRBV7-2 with TRBJ2-2; no firm D call. This CDR3 contains 14 residues. Trimming took 6 bases from V and 0 from J, leaving 8 bases between them. The germline V gene encodes CDR1 SGHTA and CDR2 FQGNSA.

This clone was seen only a few times. This chain links TRBV6-1 with TRBJ1-4; D perhaps matches TRBD1 (5 bases). The CDR3 loop spans 13 amino acids. V was clipped by 4 bases and J by 7 bases, with 10 bases between them. CDR1 and CDR2 from the germline V gene are MNHNS and SASEGT. The CDR3 DNA sequence: TGTGCCAGCAGTGCGACAGAAAGTGAAAAACTGTTTTTT. It yields the protein CASSATESEKLFF.

This chain connects TRBV7-9 to TRBJ2-5, with a possible D match to TRBD2 (6 bases). V lost 1 base, J lost 5 bases, and 14 bases lay in between. The CDR3 totals 15 residues. CDR1 and CDR2 (germline): SEHNR, FQNEAQ (reference sequence). The DNA of the CDR3 is TGTGCCAGCAGCTTAGAGATCCCGGGAGTTGAGACCCAGTACTTC. It encodes CASSLEIPGVETQYF.

The gene calls are TRBV5-8 and TRBJ1-6; TRBD1 might be the D (5 bases). Trimming removed 0 bases at V and 7 bases at J, with 14 bases between. Germline V CDR1 and CDR2: SGHTS, YDEGEE. CDR3 size: 16 residues. The CDR3 loop is CASSLGTSGGNSPLHF. CDR3 coding DNA: TGTGCCAGCAGCTTGGGGACTTCTGGGGGGAATTCACCCCTCCACTTT. Complete variable domain (other parts from reference TRBV5-8 and TRBJ1-6): EAGVTQSPTHLIKTRGQQATLRCSPISGHTSVYWYQQALGLGLQFLLWYDEGEERNRGNFPPRFSGRQFPNYSSELNVNALELEDSALYLCASSLGTSGGNSPLHFGNGTRLTVT.

The chain carries TRBV18 and TRBJ1-1; TRBD1 aligns across 11 bases. This CDR3 has 16 amino acids. Per the germline V gene, CDR1 is KGHSH and CDR2 is LQKENI. J lost 5 bases, V lost 4 bases, and 9 bases had no gene match. Written as DNA, the CDR3 is TGTGCCAGCTCACTCGGACAGGGGGCAAGTAGGACTGAAGCTTTCTTT. The encoded protein is CASSLGQGASRTEAFF. Supplemented by reference TRBV18 and TRBJ1-1, the full variable domain reads NAGVMQNPRHLVRRRGQEARLRCSPMKGHSHVYWYRQLPEEGLKFMVYLQKENIIDESGMPKERFSAEFPKEGPSILRIQQVVRGDSAAYFCASSLGQGASRTEAFFGQGTRLTVV.

This chain uses TRBV19 with TRBJ1-5; the match to TRBD1 covers 9 bases. The junction had 3 bases not matched to a gene; V was cut back by 5 bases and J by 4 bases. The germline CDR1 and CDR2 sequences are LNHDA and SQIVND (reference sequence). The CDR3 consists of 14 residues. The DNA for the CDR3 is TGTGCCAGTAGTCTGACAGGGGGAAATCAGCCCCAGCATTTT. Amino acid sequence: CASSLTGGNQPQHF.

The chain carries TRBV7-8 and TRBJ1-4; TRBD1 might be the D (6 bases). The CDR3 is 16 amino acids. V lost 0 bases and J lost 5, with 13 bases in between. Germline V CDR1 and CDR2: SGHVS, FQNEAQ. CDR3 nucleotide sequence: TGTGCCAGCAGCTTAGCGCGCGGACAGATCAATGAAAAACTGTTTTTT. Translation: CASSLARGQINEKLFF.

The rearrangement uses TRBV30 and TRBJ1-5, with D possibly matching TRBD1 (6 bases). Trimming stripped 1 base from V and 5 bases from J, with 9 bases between. The CDR3 is made up of 13 amino acids. Germline V gives CDR1 GTSNPN, CDR2 SVGIG (reference sequence). CDR3 in DNA: TGTGCCTGGAGTGCAGGGGTTCATCAGCCCCAGCATTTT. Translating gives CAWSAGVHQPQHF.

This chain links TRBV23-1 with TRBJ2-7; D perhaps matches TRBD2 (5 bases). TRBV23-1 is given ORF status, its function remaining uncertain. This CDR3 has 14 amino acids. Between the trimmed V and J ends, which lost 0 bases and 7 bases, there was a span of 13 bases. The CDR3 is CASSQSIGSGEQYV. CDR3 coding DNA: TGCGCCAGCAGTCAATCGATCGGTTCGGGGGAGCAGTACGTC.

In its sample, this clone was seen a few times. The chain carries TRBV4-3 and TRBJ2-1; 8 positions match TRBD2. Germline CDR1 and CDR2: LGHNA and YSLEER. Germline trimming cut 4 bases from V and 9 bases from J; bases unmatched to any gene: 11. This CDR3 region has 15 residues. As DNA, the CDR3 is TGCGCCAGCAGCCCAAACCCGGGACTAGTGGCTGAGCAGTTCTTC. As protein: CASSPNPGLVAEQFF.

This clone turned up a few times. The V gene is TRBV4-3, the J gene TRBJ2-1, with 12 positions matching TRBD2. Germline loops: CDR1 LGHNA, CDR2 YSLEER. J lost 8 bases, V lost 3 bases, and 14 bases had no gene match. The CDR3 is 18 residues long. CDR3 DNA sequence: TGCGCCAGCAGCCAGGAAAGTTCACTAGCGGGAGGTCTGGATGAGCAGTTCTTC. Its translation is CASSQESSLAGGLDEQFF.

The chain employs TRBV7-3 and TRBJ1-1, with 11 nucleotides matching TRBD1. Per germline, CDR1 SGHTA and CDR2 FQGTGA. V gave up 2 bases and J gave up 4 bases; unmatched junction bases: 6. This CDR3 comprises 16 residues. The CDR3 DNA sequence: TGTGCCAGCAGCTTAGGGACAGGGGGATTAGGCACTGAAGCTTTCTTT. Its protein is CASSLGTGGLGTEAFF. The whole variable domain, remainder taken from reference TRBV7-3 and TRBJ1-1, is GAGVSQTPSNKVTEKGKYVELRCDPISGHTALYWYRQSLGQGPEFLIYFQGTGAADDSGLPNDRFFAVRPEGSVSTLKIQRTERGDSAVYLCASSLGTGGLGTEAFFGQGTRLTVV.

This chain uses TRBV7-9 with TRBJ2-3; possibly TRBD2 for D (5 bases). Germline CDR1 reads SEHNR; CDR2 reads FQNEAQ (reference sequence). V was cut by 5 bases and J by 1 base, with 10 bases left in between. The CDR3 covers 14 residues. This CDR3 reads CASSRIGGTDTQYF. CDR3 DNA sequence: TGTGCCAGCAGCCGGATCGGGGGCACAGATACGCAGTATTTT.

The J gene is TRBJ2-7, the V gene TRBV9; D might be TRBD1 (7 bases). CDR1 and CDR2 (germline): SGDLS, YYNGEE. The CDR3 spans 16 residues. V lost 0 bases to trimming and J lost 6 bases, with 19 bases between them. In DNA form, the CDR3 reads TGTGCCAGCAGCGTAGATGGGTTAGCAGGGGGAGGCGAGCAGTACTTC. This encodes CASSVDGLAGGGEQYF.

The CDR3 loop is CASNGANTGELFF. The CDR3 DNA sequence: TGTGCCAGCAACGGGGCGAACACCGGGGAGCTGTTTTTT. J is TRBJ2-2 and V is TRBV6-5; the D gene is possibly TRBD2 (5 bases). Trimming took 7 bases from V and 0 from J, leaving 6 bases between them. Germline CDR1 and CDR2: MNHEY and SVGAGI. The length of the CDR3 is 13 residues.

This clone was recorded a few times. This chain connects TRBV5-1 to TRBJ2-1; the match to TRBD2 covers 10 bases. CDR1 SGHRS and CDR2 YFSETQ come from the germline V gene. Trimming at V came to 4 bases and at J to 6 bases, leaving 10 bases not matched to a gene. The CDR3 is 16 residues long. The DNA of the CDR3 is TGCGCCAGCAGCACCCAACCTAGCGGGGGCCTCAATGAGCAGTTCTTC. It translates to CASSTQPSGGLNEQFF.

This clone was recorded only once. CDR3 sequence (DNA): TGCGCCAGCAGCTTGACTAGCGGGAGAGAGAACACCGGGGAGCTGTTTTTT. Translating gives CASSLTSGRENTGELFF. V usage is TRBV5-1 and J usage is TRBJ2-2, with 11 bases identical to TRBD2. Germline CDR1 is SGHRS and CDR2 is YFSETQ. The CDR3 loop spans 17 amino acids. V lost 1 base, J lost 1 base, and 3 bases stayed unmatched.

About this clone: One junction end disagrees with the germline gene, perhaps due to a read error. Other nucleotide sequences from this sample produce the same CDR3. The V and J genes are TRBV5-4 and TRBJ2-5, with 13 bases aligning to TRBD2. CDR3 size: 16 residues. The germline V gene encodes CDR1 SGHNT and CDR2 YYREEE (reference sequence). CDR3 in amino acids: CASSLGLAGSQETQYF. The CDR3 nucleotides are TGTGCCAGCAGTTTGGGACTAGCGGGGTCCCAAGAGACCCAGTACTTC.

This chain joins TRBV5-8 and TRBJ1-3, with a tentative D call TRBD1 (5 bases). CDR3 length: 15 residues. Germline CDR1 is SGHTS and CDR2 is YDEGEE. V was pared by 1 base and J by 4 bases, with 12 bases between. CDR3: CASSLLGDAGNTIYF. CDR3 coding DNA: TGTGCCAGCAGCTTGCTTGGGGACGCCGGAAACACCATATATTTT.

This clone was observed a single time. The chain carries TRBV4-3 and TRBJ1-2; TRBD1 aligns across 10 bases. The V gene's germline CDR1 is LGHNA and CDR2 YSLEER. The CDR3 runs 15 residues. J was trimmed by 6 bases and V by 4 bases; bases with no gene match: 8. CDR3 protein: CASSRDRGYFDGYTF. The CDR3 DNA sequence: TGCGCCAGCAGCCGGGACAGGGGATATTTTGATGGCTACACCTTC.

The chain uses TRBV28 and TRBJ2-7; D perhaps matches TRBD2 (5 bases). CDR3 size: 14 residues. CDR1 is MDHEN, CDR2 SYDVKM, per germline. Trimming removed 7 bases from V and 3 bases from J, with 16 bases in between. The CDR3 reads CASTNHGENYEQYF. The CDR3, as DNA: TGTGCCAGCACAAATCACGGGGAGAACTACGAGCAGTACTTC.